Following are 30 T cell receptor beta chains from one sample sequenced in a study of blood T cell repertoires in COVID-19. Clones were read by immunoSEQ multiplex PCR, and TCRdb kept only the in-frame ones, dropping some. The sample holds some 120,000 clones; 84% are singletons and the top ten take roughly 13%. The specimen was peripheral blood. These receptors were taken from a human donor in a cohort sampled during active COVID-19.

This chain uses TRBV7-6 with TRBJ2-3; TRBD1 agrees at 9 bases. Germline CDR1 reads SGHVS; CDR2 reads FNYEAQ. J gave up 13 bases and V 9 bases, and 11 bases lay outside the gene matches. This CDR3 is built from 12 residues. For the CDR3, the DNA is TGTGCCAGTTCTGGTGGGGGACAGGGCAAGTATTTT. It yields the protein CASSGGGQGKYF.

The gene calls are TRBV6-2 or TRBV6-3 and TRBJ1-6; D is uncertain. Germline CDR1 and CDR2: MNHEY and SVGEGT. This CDR3 has 13 residues. Trimming removed 0 bases from V and 8 bases from J, with 5 bases in between. The CDR3 region is CASSYSFDSPLHF. In DNA, the CDR3 is TGTGCCAGCAGTTACTCCTTTGATTCACCCCTCCACTTT.

The V gene is TRBV30, the J gene TRBJ2-3, with TRBD2 matching over 7 bases. Germline V gene data show CDR1 as GTSNPN and CDR2 as SVGIG (reference sequence). V shed 4 bases, J shed 2 bases, and the junction held 6 bases outside the gene matches. CDR3 size: 14 residues. This CDR3 reads CAWTKRGYTDTQYF. The DNA of the CDR3 is TGTGCCTGGACGAAGCGGGGATACACAGATACGCAGTATTTT.

The V gene is TRBV27, the J gene TRBJ2-2; 7 nucleotides agree with TRBD1. The CDR3 sequence is 15 residues long. The germline gives CDR1 MNHEY, CDR2 SMNVEV (reference sequence). V gave up 5 bases and J gave up 6 bases; unmatched junction bases: 9. The CDR3 reads CASSLTGLVAGELFF. The CDR3 nucleotides read TGTGCCAGCAGTCTGACAGGGCTCGTCGCCGGGGAGCTGTTTTTT.

This rearrangement joins TRBV4-1 to TRBJ1-2; D is unresolved. CDR3 length: 16 residues. V lost 0 bases to trimming and J lost 8 bases, with 19 bases between them. Per germline, CDR1 MGHRA and CDR2 YSYEKL. The CDR3 bases are TGCGCCAGCAGCCAAGAGTTAGGCGGGGAGGCGGGCGGCTACACCTTC. It translates to CASSQELGGEAGGYTF.

V and J are TRBV18 and TRBJ1-4; D ambiguous. The CDR3 consists of 15 residues. The V gene's germline CDR1 is KGHSH and CDR2 LQKENI. Trimming took off 3 bases at V and 8 bases at J, with 16 bases between the two ends. The CDR3 spells CASSPSAVPGEKLFF. The CDR3 nucleotides read TGTGCCAGCTCACCTTCGGCCGTGCCAGGCGAAAAACTGTTTTTT.

The chain has TRBV6-1 and TRBJ1-3; D is unclear. In germline, CDR1 is MNHNS, CDR2 SASEGT. The CDR3 extends over 17 amino acids. With 2 bases removed from V and 0 bases from J, the gap between germline ends came to 14 bases. CDR3 DNA sequence: TGTGCCAGCAGTGAAAGATGGCAGGCGAGCTCTGGAAACACCATATATTTT. It codes for CASSERWQASSGNTIYF.

V and J are TRBV7-9 and TRBJ1-1; the D gene is possibly TRBD1 (5 bases). Germline loops: CDR1 SEHNR, CDR2 FQNEAQ (reference sequence). The V end was cut by 5 bases, the J end by 6 bases, with 10 bases between. CDR3 size: 12 residues. The CDR3 coding sequence is TGTGCCAGCAGCCCTAAGGGGTCTGAAGCTTTCTTT. Its protein product is CASSPKGSEAFF.

The chain is built from TRBV5-6 and TRBJ1-1; D might be TRBD1 (6 bases). Germline V gives CDR1 SGHDT, CDR2 YYEEEE. The length of the CDR3 is 15 residues. Trimming removed 4 bases at V and 1 base at J, with 14 bases between. The CDR3 nucleotides are TGTGCCAGCAGCAGCCAACAGGGTAAGAACACTGAAGCTTTCTTT. The encoded protein is CASSSQQGKNTEAFF.

This rearrangement joins TRBV7-2 to TRBJ2-1; 7 bases line up with TRBD1. Germline V gene lookup returns CDR1 SGHTA and CDR2 FQGNSA. Losses at the gene ends were 4 bases for V and 5 bases for J; bases not matched to a gene: 11. The CDR3 covers 16 residues. CDR3 protein: CASSSPTGQMHNEQFF. DNA for the CDR3: TGTGCCAGCAGCTCTCCTACGGGACAGATGCACAATGAGCAGTTCTTC.

The CDR3 loop is CATSGGGAEEQYF. CDR3 DNA: TGTGCCACCTCAGGCGGGGGGGCCGAGGAGCAGTACTTC. The gene calls are TRBV3-1 (or the pseudogene TRBV3-2) and TRBJ2-7; 9 positions agree with TRBD2. The CDR3 totals 13 residues. With V trimmed by 10 bases and J by 7 bases, 11 bases remained unmatched. In germline, CDR1 is LGHDT, CDR2 YNNKEL (reference sequence).

J is TRBJ2-3 and V is TRBV5-4; 12 nucleotides align to TRBD2. Germline V gives CDR1 SGHNT, CDR2 YYREEE (reference sequence). This CDR3 comprises 17 residues. With 0 bases clipped from V and 2 bases from J, the junction kept 4 bases outside the gene matches. The CDR3 DNA reads as TGTGCCAGCAGCTTGGCTAGCGGGGGGGGCTACACAGATACGCAGTATTTT. Translating gives CASSLASGGGYTDTQYF. Combining the CDR3 with reference TRBV5-4 and TRBJ2-3 gives the whole variable domain ETGVTQSPTHLIKTRGQQVTLRCSSQSGHNTVSWYQQALGQGPQFIFQYYREEENGRGNFPPRFSGLQFPNYSSELNVNALELDDSALYLCASSLASGGGYTDTQYFGPGTRLTVL.

The V and J genes are TRBV5-1 and TRBJ2-5, with D perhaps matching TRBD2 (6 bases). The CDR3 sequence is 15 residues long. V shed 4 bases and J shed 4 bases, with 17 bases lying between them. Germline CDR1 reads SGHRS; CDR2 reads YFSETQ. The CDR3 DNA reads TGCGCCAGCAGCGTAGCGGCTGCGGGCGGAGAGACCCAGTACTTC. Translating it yields CASSVAAAGGETQYF.

The chain has TRBV6-5 and TRBJ2-7; D unresolved. Trimming took off 8 bases at V and 3 bases at J, with 8 bases between the two ends. CDR3 size: 11 residues. CDR1 and CDR2 (germline): MNHEY, SVGAGI. This CDR3 reads CASSNDYEQYF. In DNA, the CDR3 is TGTGCCAGCTCTAATGACTACGAGCAGTACTTC.

The chain is built from TRBV30 and TRBJ2-2; a weak D match, TRBD2 (6 bases). The germline gives CDR1 GTSNPN, CDR2 SVGIG (reference sequence). The CDR3 is 14 amino acids. Deletions cut 2 bases from V and 2 bases from J, with 9 bases between. CDR3: CAWSPGVNTGELFF. The CDR3 DNA reads TGTGCCTGGAGTCCGGGGGTCAACACCGGGGAGCTGTTTTTT.

The chain employs TRBV3-1 (or the pseudogene TRBV3-2) and TRBJ1-2; D not resolved. Germline lookup yields CDR1 LGHDT and CDR2 YNNKEL (reference sequence). Trimming removed 1 base at V and 4 bases at J, with 13 bases between. The CDR3 contains 15 residues. CDR3 DNA sequence: TGTGCCAGCAGCCAAGGGGTTGTCCGGGGCTATGGCTACACCTTC. It yields the protein CASSQGVVRGYGYTF.

This chain links TRBV6-1 with TRBJ1-2; no reliable D call. Germline loops: CDR1 MNHNS, CDR2 SASEGT. V was shortened by 3 bases and J by 5 bases, with 7 bases between the two germline ends. CDR3 size: 12 residues. CDR3 region: CASSENSYGYTF. DNA of the CDR3: TGTGCCAGCAGTGAGAACAGTTATGGCTACACCTTC.

The V and J genes are TRBV2 and TRBJ2-7, with 7 positions matching TRBD1. The J segment lost 2 bases and the V segment lost 7 bases, leaving 5 bases of the junction unmatched. Germline assignment: CDR1 SNHLY and CDR2 FYNNEI. CDR3 length: 13 residues. The DNA of the CDR3 is TGTGCCAGCAATTGGGACAGAACCTACGAGCAGTACTTC. Amino acid sequence: CASNWDRTYEQYF.

This clone was seen only once. V usage is TRBV6-5 and J usage is TRBJ2-7; a possible D gene is TRBD1 (6 bases). V lost 6 bases and J lost 3, with 9 bases in between. Germline V gene sequence: CDR1 MNHEY, CDR2 SVGAGI. CDR3 size: 12 residues. The CDR3 sequence: CASSRTDYEQYF. The CDR3 bases are TGTGCCAGCAGCAGGACAGACTACGAGCAGTACTTC.

This clone showed up just once. The identical CDR3 is also encoded by other nucleotide sequences in the sample. The chain links TRBV5-5 to TRBJ2-5; TRBD1 might be the D (6 bases). With 4 bases removed from V and 2 bases from J, the gap between germline ends came to 12 bases. Germline V CDR1 and CDR2: SGHKS, YYEKEE (reference sequence). The CDR3 has 14 residues. The CDR3 spells CASSPGTTQETQYF. The CDR3 nucleotides are TGTGCCAGCAGCCCCGGGACAACTCAAGAGACCCAGTACTTC.

V is TRBV10-1 and J is TRBJ2-5; D may be TRBD2 (6 bases). The CDR3 runs to 17 residues. V dropped 0 bases and J dropped 1 base, with 15 bases sitting between them. In germline, CDR1 is WNHNN, CDR2 SYGVQD (reference sequence). Here the CDR3 reads CASSESALAPRQETQYF. The CDR3 region has the DNA TGCGCCAGCAGTGAGTCGGCCCTAGCGCCCCGCCAAGAGACCCAGTACTTC.

As for this clone: This sample includes further DNA sequences coding for the same CDR3. The V gene is TRBV18, the J gene TRBJ1-5; no firm D call. The CDR3 has 15 amino acids. Trimming took 4 bases from V and 2 from J, leaving 12 bases between them. From germline, CDR1 is KGHSH and CDR2 LQKENI. The CDR3 spells CASSREGGGNQPQHF. The CDR3 DNA follows: TGTGCCAGCTCACGAGAGGGTGGAGGCAATCAGCCCCAGCATTTT. Complete variable domain (other parts from reference TRBV18 and TRBJ1-5): NAGVMQNPRHLVRRRGQEARLRCSPMKGHSHVYWYRQLPEEGLKFMVYLQKENIIDESGMPKERFSAEFPKEGPSILRIQQVVRGDSAAYFCASSREGGGNQPQHFGDGTRLSIL.

The rearrangement links TRBV6-5 to TRBJ2-3, with a tentative D call TRBD1 (5 bases). The V gene's germline CDR1 is MNHEY and CDR2 SVGAGI. Between the trimmed V and J ends, which lost 5 bases and 0 bases, there was a span of 6 bases. The CDR3 extends over 13 amino acids. CDR3 sequence (DNA): TGTGCCAGCAGTACAGGTAGCACAGATACGCAGTATTTT. Translated, it gives CASSTGSTDTQYF.

The chain joins TRBV4-2 to TRBJ2-3; 12 bases map to TRBD2. This CDR3 is built from 18 residues. Germline values: CDR1 LGHNA, CDR2 YNFKEQ. V lost 5 bases to trimming and J lost 2 bases; unmatched junction nucleotides: 11. The CDR3 DNA is TGTGCCAGCAGCTACTCTAGCGGGGGGGCTTATGACACAGATACGCAGTATTTT. The encoded protein is CASSYSSGGAYDTDTQYF.

Comment on this clone: The same CDR3 can be traced to other DNA sequences in this sample. The chain recombines TRBV20-1 with TRBJ2-7, with D perhaps matching TRBD2 (5 bases). Per germline, CDR1 DFQATT and CDR2 SNEGSKA (reference sequence). This CDR3 is built from 11 residues. V was trimmed by 4 bases and J by 5 bases, leaving 9 bases between them. CDR3 DNA sequence: TGCAGTGCTAAGAGCGGTCACGAGCAGTACTTC. It codes for CSAKSGHEQYF.

The chain links TRBV10-2 to TRBJ1-2; D might be TRBD1 (6 bases). Trimming removed 10 bases at V and 8 bases at J, with 20 bases between. The germline V gene has CDR1 WSHSY and CDR2 SAAADI. The CDR3 runs to 13 residues. CDR3 sequence (DNA): TGCGCCACTACGACCGGGACAAAGGGCGGCTACACCTTC. Amino acid sequence: CATTTGTKGGYTF.

The V gene is TRBV29-1, the J gene TRBJ1-1, with D possibly TRBD1 on 6 matching bases. Trimming took 7 bases from V and 7 from J, leaving 13 bases between them. Germline loops: CDR1 SQVTM, CDR2 ANQGSEA. The CDR3 has 11 amino acids. CDR3 amino acids: CSAAGAVEAFF. As DNA, the CDR3 is TGCAGCGCCGCGGGGGCAGTTGAAGCTTTCTTT.

The chain is built from TRBV7-9 and TRBJ2-7; 7 positions match TRBD1. The CDR3 sequence is 15 residues long. V shed 3 bases, J shed 5 bases, and the junction held 10 bases outside the gene matches. Germline CDR1 reads SEHNR; CDR2 reads FQNEAQ (reference sequence). CDR3 residues: CASSLWDSYPNEQYF. The CDR3 DNA reads TGTGCCAGCAGCTTGTGGGACAGTTATCCCAACGAGCAGTACTTC.

This clone was counted a few times. This chain's CDR3 is CASSYPMTVGTEAFF. DNA of the CDR3: TGTGCCAGCAGTTACCCGATGACAGTCGGAACTGAAGCTTTCTTT. This chain connects TRBV6-6 to TRBJ1-1; D perhaps matches TRBD1 (5 bases). Per the germline V gene, CDR1 is MNHNY and CDR2 is SVGAGI (reference sequence). The CDR3 consists of 15 residues. Trimming took 2 bases from V and 5 from J, leaving 15 bases between them.

The chain couples TRBV10-3 to TRBJ2-1; tentative D call: TRBD2 (6 bases). In germline, CDR1 is ENHRY, CDR2 SYGVKD. This CDR3 comprises 15 residues. V was clipped by 6 bases and J by 1 base, with 13 bases between them. CDR3 in DNA: TGTGCCATCAGGCGGGACGGGGGTTCCTACAATGAGCAGTTCTTC. It translates to CAIRRDGGSYNEQFF.